This is a list of T cell receptor beta chains from one sample in a study of blood T cell repertoires in COVID-19. Repertoires were generated with immunoSEQ multiplex PCR, while TCRdb's copy carries only in-frame clones and drops some. The sample holds under 100,000 clones, roughly 80% seen once. The sequencing input was peripheral blood. The origin of the receptors is a man older than 75 with active or convalescent COVID-19. Each CDR3 is given with its conserved first and last residue. Fields, in order: J gene, V gene, D gene, clone size, CDR3 DNA, CDR3 protein. A D gene is named only where the DNA matches it firmly. Clone size appears in some rows only: once, few, many, or a class for an expanded clone.

j_gene: TRBJ1-5
v_gene: TRBV15
d_gene: NA
abundance: once
CDR3nt: TGTGCCACCAGCAGAGCCCGGGTTAGGAATCAGCCCCAGCATTTT
CDR3aa: CATSRARVRNQPQHF

j_gene: TRBJ1-1
v_gene: TRBV19
d_gene: NA
abundance: NA
CDR3nt: TGTGCCAGCTCAACGGGGGGAAGTGAAGCTTTCTTT
CDR3aa: CASSTGGSEAFF

j_gene: TRBJ1-1
v_gene: TRBV30
d_gene: NA
abundance: once
CDR3nt: TGTGCCTGGAGGGGTGATACAGGGATGGATGAAGCTTTCTTT
CDR3aa: CAWRGDTGMDEAFF

j_gene: TRBJ1-2
v_gene: TRBV5-8
d_gene: TRBD1
abundance: once
CDR3nt: TGTGCCAGCAGCGAGGGGGCTTACTATGGCTACACCTTC
CDR3aa: CASSEGAYYGYTF

j_gene: TRBJ1-6
v_gene: TRBV19
d_gene: NA
abundance: NA
CDR3nt: TGTGCCAGTAAACCAACGGCGGGGGGCCATTCACCCCTCCACTTT
CDR3aa: CASKPTAGGHSPLHF

j_gene: TRBJ1-2
v_gene: TRBV4-2
d_gene: TRBD1
abundance: NA
CDR3nt: TGTGCCAGCAGCCAAGATCCCCAGGGGGTTGGTGGCTACACCTTC
CDR3aa: CASSQDPQGVGGYTF

j_gene: TRBJ1-1
v_gene: TRBV18
d_gene: TRBD1
abundance: NA
CDR3nt: TGTGCCAGCTCACCCCGAACAGGGGCGACTGAAGCTTTCTTT
CDR3aa: CASSPRTGATEAFF

j_gene: TRBJ2-2
v_gene: TRBV6-4
d_gene: TRBD1
abundance: NA
CDR3nt: TGTGCCAGCAAACCGGGACAGGGATCCGGGGAGCTGTTTTTT
CDR3aa: CASKPGQGSGELFF

j_gene: TRBJ2-2
v_gene: TRBV3-1/TRBV3-2
d_gene: TRBD2
abundance: NA
CDR3nt: TGTGCCAGCAGTCTGACTAGCCCCGGGGAGCTGTTTTTT
CDR3aa: CASSLTSPGELFF

j_gene: TRBJ1-1
v_gene: TRBV18
d_gene: NA
abundance: NA
CDR3nt: TGTGCCAGCTCACGCCCCGGGAAGGTTTACACTGAAGCTTTCTTT
CDR3aa: CASSRPGKVYTEAFF

j_gene: TRBJ2-6
v_gene: TRBV6-2/TRBV6-3
d_gene: NA
abundance: NA
CDR3nt: TGTGCCAGCAGTGCCCCCCCCGAAACCTACTCTGGGGCCAACGTCCTGACTTTC
CDR3aa: CASSAPPETYSGANVLTF

j_gene: TRBJ1-2
v_gene: TRBV18
d_gene: NA
abundance: NA
CDR3nt: TGTGCCAGCTCACCAGGGGGCAGGAACTTCTATGGCTACACCTTC
CDR3aa: CASSPGGRNFYGYTF

j_gene: TRBJ1-1
v_gene: TRBV2
d_gene: NA
abundance: few
CDR3nt: TGTGCCAGCAGTGACACATTGAACACTGAAGCTTTCTTT
CDR3aa: CASSDTLNTEAFF

j_gene: TRBJ1-1
v_gene: TRBV12-5
d_gene: NA
abundance: NA
CDR3nt: TGTGCTAGTGGTTTAGGACAGCCCGGCGAAGCTTTCTTT
CDR3aa: CASGLGQPGEAFF

j_gene: TRBJ2-5
v_gene: TRBV15
d_gene: TRBD2
abundance: NA
CDR3nt: TGTGCCACCACCCGGGGAGGGCAAGAGACCCAGTACTTC
CDR3aa: CATTRGGQETQYF

j_gene: TRBJ2-1
v_gene: TRBV18
d_gene: TRBD1
abundance: NA
CDR3nt: TGTGCCAGCTCACCTCAGGACAGGTCCTACAATGAGCAGTTCTTC
CDR3aa: CASSPQDRSYNEQFF

j_gene: TRBJ2-1
v_gene: TRBV9
d_gene: TRBD2
abundance: NA
CDR3nt: TGTGCCAGCAGCGTGGTAGCGGGGGGTCCTTACAATGAGCAGTTCTTC
CDR3aa: CASSVVAGGPYNEQFF

j_gene: TRBJ1-1
v_gene: TRBV7-3
d_gene: NA
abundance: NA
CDR3nt: TGTGCCAGCAGCTTAAGGGGGCCAAGGACTGAAGCTTTCTTT
CDR3aa: CASSLRGPRTEAFF

j_gene: TRBJ1-2
v_gene: TRBV3-1/TRBV3-2
d_gene: TRBD1
abundance: NA
CDR3nt: TGTGCCAGCAGCCACGGACAGGGCTTAACTAACTATGGCTACACCTTC
CDR3aa: CASSHGQGLTNYGYTF

j_gene: TRBJ1-1
v_gene: TRBV15
d_gene: NA
abundance: NA
CDR3nt: TGTGCCACCAGCATCCGGGAAGGGTACACTGAAGCTTTCTTT
CDR3aa: CATSIREGYTEAFF

j_gene: TRBJ1-2
v_gene: TRBV27
d_gene: NA
abundance: few
CDR3nt: TGTGCCAGCAGGGCGGGGGTACTGTATGGCTACACCTTC
CDR3aa: CASRAGVLYGYTF

j_gene: TRBJ1-1
v_gene: TRBV29-1
d_gene: TRBD1
abundance: NA
CDR3nt: TGCAGCGTCCTTTACTTCTCGACAGGGGGGTCCTACGAAGCTTTCTTT
CDR3aa: CSVLYFSTGGSYEAFF

j_gene: TRBJ1-5
v_gene: TRBV6-4
d_gene: TRBD1
abundance: NA
CDR3nt: TGTGCCAGCAGCCTTAGGACAGGGGATCAGCCCCAGCATTTT
CDR3aa: CASSLRTGDQPQHF

j_gene: TRBJ2-1
v_gene: TRBV7-2
d_gene: TRBD2
abundance: NA
CDR3nt: TGTGCCAGCAGCTTAGATACTAGCGGGGGCTACAATGAGCAGTTCTTC
CDR3aa: CASSLDTSGGYNEQFF

j_gene: TRBJ1-3
v_gene: TRBV9
d_gene: NA
abundance: NA
CDR3nt: TGTGCCAGCAGCACACAGGGTTCGGTACCAAACACCATATATTTT
CDR3aa: CASSTQGSVPNTIYF

j_gene: TRBJ1-2
v_gene: TRBV18
d_gene: TRBD1
abundance: NA
CDR3nt: TGTGCCAGCTCTCCGGGTTTGACGGGACAGGGATACTATGGCTACACCTTC
CDR3aa: CASSPGLTGQGYYGYTF

j_gene: TRBJ1-1
v_gene: TRBV5-6
d_gene: NA
abundance: NA
CDR3nt: TGTGCCAGCAGCCCTTACAGGGTTTTCGTGTCCCCTGAAGCTTTCTTT
CDR3aa: CASSPYRVFVSPEAFF

j_gene: TRBJ2-5
v_gene: TRBV7-6
d_gene: TRBD2
abundance: NA
CDR3nt: TGTGCCAGCAGCGCCGGGACTAGCGGGGGCCTGTACCAAGAGACCCAGTACTTC
CDR3aa: CASSAGTSGGLYQETQYF

j_gene: TRBJ1-4
v_gene: TRBV4-3
d_gene: TRBD1
abundance: NA
CDR3nt: TGCGCCAGCAGCCAAGGAGGGACAGGGGAAAAACTGTTTTTT
CDR3aa: CASSQGGTGEKLFF

j_gene: TRBJ1-2
v_gene: TRBV27
d_gene: TRBD1
abundance: NA
CDR3nt: TGTGCCAGCAGTTCCAGGGGGCACTATGGCTACACCTTC
CDR3aa: CASSSRGHYGYTF

j_gene: TRBJ2-7
v_gene: TRBV30
d_gene: TRBD2
abundance: many
CDR3nt: TGTGCCTGGAGAGGACAGGGGACTAGCGGGGGACAATACGAGCAGTACTTC
CDR3aa: CAWRGQGTSGGQYEQYF

j_gene: TRBJ2-7
v_gene: TRBV11-2
d_gene: TRBD1
abundance: NA
CDR3nt: TGTGCCAGCAGCTTGGCTACAGGGGGCTTCGAGCAGTACTTC
CDR3aa: CASSLATGGFEQYF

j_gene: TRBJ2-1
v_gene: TRBV19
d_gene: TRBD1
abundance: NA
CDR3nt: TGTGCCAGTAGTGGTTCAGGGGGACAGGGGGTTAATGAGCAGTTCTTC
CDR3aa: CASSGSGGQGVNEQFF

j_gene: TRBJ1-3
v_gene: TRBV18
d_gene: NA
abundance: NA
CDR3nt: TGTGCCAGCTCACCACGAGGAGGGGACCTCTCTGGAAACACCATATATTTT
CDR3aa: CASSPRGGDLSGNTIYF

j_gene: TRBJ2-2
v_gene: TRBV14
d_gene: NA
abundance: NA
CDR3nt: TGTGCCAGCAGCCAAGAACTCACCGGGGAGCTGTTTTTT
CDR3aa: CASSQELTGELFF

j_gene: TRBJ2-5
v_gene: TRBV12-3/TRBV12-4
d_gene: TRBD2
abundance: NA
CDR3nt: TGTGCCAGCAGTTTAGCGAGGGAGGGGACCCAGTACTTC
CDR3aa: CASSLAREGTQYF

j_gene: TRBJ2-5
v_gene: TRBV11-3
d_gene: TRBD2
abundance: few
CDR3nt: TGTGCCAGCAGCCAAGGACTAGCGGGGGGAAGGGAGACCCAGTACTTC
CDR3aa: CASSQGLAGGRETQYF

j_gene: TRBJ1-4
v_gene: TRBV3-1/TRBV3-2
d_gene: NA
abundance: NA
CDR3nt: TGTGCCAGCAGCCTACCCCCTGGGGGGGGCGGTGAAAAACTGTTTTTT
CDR3aa: CASSLPPGGGGEKLFF

j_gene: TRBJ2-3
v_gene: TRBV11-2
d_gene: NA
abundance: NA
CDR3nt: TGTGCCAGCAGCTTAGTCTCGGGGGTTACAGATACGCAGTATTTT
CDR3aa: CASSLVSGVTDTQYF

j_gene: TRBJ2-7
v_gene: TRBV7-8
d_gene: TRBD1
abundance: NA
CDR3nt: TGTGCCAGCAGCACTGACAGGGTGGGCGAGCAGTACTTC
CDR3aa: CASSTDRVGEQYF

j_gene: TRBJ2-5
v_gene: TRBV6-5
d_gene: TRBD2
abundance: NA
CDR3nt: TGTGCCAGCAGTTGGGGGGGGGAGACCCAGTACTTC
CDR3aa: CASSWGGETQYF

j_gene: TRBJ2-2
v_gene: TRBV6-2/TRBV6-3
d_gene: TRBD1
abundance: NA
CDR3nt: TGTGCCAGCAGTACACAGGGGAACGCCGGGGAGCTGTTTTTT
CDR3aa: CASSTQGNAGELFF

j_gene: TRBJ1-1
v_gene: TRBV10-2
d_gene: NA
abundance: NA
CDR3nt: TGCGCCAGCAGCCTAGAGGGAACTGAAGCTTTCTTT
CDR3aa: CASSLEGTEAFF

j_gene: TRBJ1-6
v_gene: TRBV19
d_gene: NA
abundance: NA
CDR3nt: TGTGCCAGTAGTATCAGGGATTATAATTCACCCCTCCACTTT
CDR3aa: CASSIRDYNSPLHF

j_gene: TRBJ1-5
v_gene: TRBV6-4
d_gene: NA
abundance: NA
CDR3nt: TGTGCCAGCAGTGACGGGTTAGGATACGGAGATAGCAATCAGCCCCAGCATTTT
CDR3aa: CASSDGLGYGDSNQPQHF

j_gene: TRBJ1-5
v_gene: TRBV18
d_gene: TRBD1
abundance: NA
CDR3nt: TGTGCCAGCTCACCACTTAGGCTCCAGGGGGGCAATCAGCCCCAGCATTTT
CDR3aa: CASSPLRLQGGNQPQHF

j_gene: TRBJ1-2
v_gene: TRBV29-1
d_gene: NA
abundance: NA
CDR3nt: TGCAGCGTTGACGGGGGGCATGGCTACACCTTC
CDR3aa: CSVDGGHGYTF

j_gene: TRBJ2-3
v_gene: TRBV28
d_gene: TRBD2
abundance: NA
CDR3nt: TGTGCCAGCTCGAAACCCGTACTAGCGGGGGGCGATGATACGCAGTATTTT
CDR3aa: CASSKPVLAGGDDTQYF

j_gene: TRBJ2-2
v_gene: TRBV19
d_gene: TRBD1
abundance: NA
CDR3nt: TGTGCCAGTGGCCACAGGGGGTGGAACACCGGGGAGCTGTTTTTT
CDR3aa: CASGHRGWNTGELFF

j_gene: TRBJ2-5
v_gene: TRBV5-6
d_gene: TRBD1
abundance: NA
CDR3nt: TGTGCCAGCAGCTTGCGGGGACAGAACTACCAAGAGACCCAGTACTTC
CDR3aa: CASSLRGQNYQETQYF

j_gene: TRBJ2-1
v_gene: TRBV10-2
d_gene: NA
abundance: NA
CDR3nt: TGCGCCAGCAGTGAGGAGGGCAGGTACTACAATGAGCAGTTCTTC
CDR3aa: CASSEEGRYYNEQFF

j_gene: TRBJ1-1
v_gene: TRBV6-5
d_gene: NA
abundance: NA
CDR3nt: TGTGCCAGCAGGCCGGAGGGCGGACCAAACACTGAAGCTTTCTTT
CDR3aa: CASRPEGGPNTEAFF

j_gene: TRBJ1-2
v_gene: TRBV2
d_gene: TRBD1
abundance: NA
CDR3nt: TGTGCCAGCAGTCCCGGGACAGGACGTAACTATGGCTACACCTTC
CDR3aa: CASSPGTGRNYGYTF

j_gene: TRBJ2-7
v_gene: TRBV6-1
d_gene: NA
abundance: NA
CDR3nt: TGTGCCAGCAGTGAAACCTGGTTTAGCTCCTACGAGCAGTACTTC
CDR3aa: CASSETWFSSYEQYF

j_gene: TRBJ1-1
v_gene: TRBV3-1/TRBV3-2
d_gene: NA
abundance: NA
CDR3nt: TGTGCCAGCAGGTTGGGGGGGCAGAACACTGAAGCTTTCTTT
CDR3aa: CASRLGGQNTEAFF

j_gene: TRBJ2-5
v_gene: TRBV5-4
d_gene: TRBD2
abundance: few
CDR3nt: TGTGCCAGCAGCAGGAGGGAGGGAGAGACCCAGTACTTC
CDR3aa: CASSRREGETQYF

j_gene: TRBJ1-2
v_gene: TRBV27
d_gene: NA
abundance: NA
CDR3nt: TGTGCCAGCAGTTTCCGAGCAAACTATGGCTACACCTTC
CDR3aa: CASSFRANYGYTF